The T cell receptor beta chain described here comes from a study of blood T cell repertoires in COVID-19. Study summary: COVID-19 samples from acute and convalescent phases originated in the United States, Italy and Spain. PBMCs, B-cell-depleted T cells, or T cells provided the cDNA or gDNA that made up the material.

Participant-given clinical history determined each cohort assignment. CDR3 length equals 16 residues. Germline CDR1 is MDHEN and CDR2 is SYDVKM. V was pared by 2 bases and J by 2 bases, with 15 bases between. Original data processing: Amplification from reference gene primers served as the basis for estimated nucleated cell counts. Only in-frame clones appear in the TCRdb table, and some are missing; sequencing was by immunoSEQ multiplex PCR. V and J calls and clone size are those listed in that table; D and trimming were worked out from the DNA. Here the sample spans more than 400,000 clones, about 90% being singletons.

Sequenced: PBMCs or T cells enriched from blood (not recorded which). This chain uses TRBV28 with TRBJ1-1, with D perhaps TRBD1 (6 bases). This sequence was found in a woman between 18 and 29 years old who had recovered from COVID-19. The DNA of the CDR3 is TGTGCCAGCAGTTTAACAGGGATCGATACCAACACTGAAGCTTTCTTT. Encoded protein: CASSLTGIDTNTEAFF.